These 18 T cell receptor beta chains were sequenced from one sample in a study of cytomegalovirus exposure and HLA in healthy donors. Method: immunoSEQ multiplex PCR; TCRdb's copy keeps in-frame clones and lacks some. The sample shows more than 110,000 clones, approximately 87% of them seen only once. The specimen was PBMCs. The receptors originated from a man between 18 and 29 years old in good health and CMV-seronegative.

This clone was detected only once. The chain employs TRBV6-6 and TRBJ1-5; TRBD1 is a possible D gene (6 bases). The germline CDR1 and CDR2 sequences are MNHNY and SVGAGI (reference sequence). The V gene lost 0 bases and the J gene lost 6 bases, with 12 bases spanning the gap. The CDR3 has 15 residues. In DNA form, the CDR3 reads TGTGCCAGCAGTTACTCGACCGGACAGAGTCAGCCCCAGCATTTT. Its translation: CASSYSTGQSQPQHF.

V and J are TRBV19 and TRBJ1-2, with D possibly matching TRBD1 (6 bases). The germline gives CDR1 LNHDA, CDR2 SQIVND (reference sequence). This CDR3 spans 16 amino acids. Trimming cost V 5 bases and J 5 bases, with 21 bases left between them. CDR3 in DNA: TGTGCCAGTAGTCCAGGGGTCGCGCGAATTACTTATGGCTACACCTTC. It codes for CASSPGVARITYGYTF.

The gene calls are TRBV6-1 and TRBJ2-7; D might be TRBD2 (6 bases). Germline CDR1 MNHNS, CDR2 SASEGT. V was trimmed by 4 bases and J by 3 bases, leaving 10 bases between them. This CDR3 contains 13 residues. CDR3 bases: TGTGCCAGCAGTGGGACTACCTTCTACGAGCAGTACTTC. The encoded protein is CASSGTTFYEQYF.

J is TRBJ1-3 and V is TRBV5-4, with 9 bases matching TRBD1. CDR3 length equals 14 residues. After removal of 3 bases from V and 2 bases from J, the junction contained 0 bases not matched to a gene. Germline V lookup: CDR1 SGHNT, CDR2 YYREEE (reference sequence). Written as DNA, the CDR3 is TGTGCCAGCAGCTGGGACAGGGCTGGAAACACCATATATTTT. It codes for CASSWDRAGNTIYF.

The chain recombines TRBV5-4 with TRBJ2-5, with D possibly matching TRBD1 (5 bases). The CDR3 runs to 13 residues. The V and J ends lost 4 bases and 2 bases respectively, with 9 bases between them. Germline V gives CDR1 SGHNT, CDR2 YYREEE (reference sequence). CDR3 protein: CASSRQFQETQYF. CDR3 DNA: TGTGCCAGCAGCAGACAGTTTCAAGAGACCCAGTACTTC.

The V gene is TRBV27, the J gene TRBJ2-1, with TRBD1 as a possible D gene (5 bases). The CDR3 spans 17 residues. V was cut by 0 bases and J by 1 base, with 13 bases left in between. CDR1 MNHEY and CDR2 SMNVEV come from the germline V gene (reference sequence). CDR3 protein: CASSLSYYRYSYNEQFF. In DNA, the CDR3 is TGTGCCAGCAGTTTATCCTATTACAGGTATTCCTACAATGAGCAGTTCTTC.

DNA of the CDR3: TGTGCCAGCAGCTTGGGACATCTTGCTAACTATGGCTACACCTTC. Its translation is CASSLGHLANYGYTF. The V and J genes are TRBV5-8 and TRBJ1-2; D gene ambiguous. Germline CDR1 and CDR2: SGHTS and YDEGEE. The V end lost 0 bases, the J end lost 0 bases, and 9 bases lay between the germline ends. CDR3 length: 15 residues.

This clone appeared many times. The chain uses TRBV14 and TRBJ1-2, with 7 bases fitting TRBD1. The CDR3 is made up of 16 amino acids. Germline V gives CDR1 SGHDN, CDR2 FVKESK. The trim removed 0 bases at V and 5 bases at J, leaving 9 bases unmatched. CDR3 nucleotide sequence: TGTGCCAGCAGCCAAGATGTTAGGACAGGAATTTATGGCTACACCTTC. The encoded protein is CASSQDVRTGIYGYTF.

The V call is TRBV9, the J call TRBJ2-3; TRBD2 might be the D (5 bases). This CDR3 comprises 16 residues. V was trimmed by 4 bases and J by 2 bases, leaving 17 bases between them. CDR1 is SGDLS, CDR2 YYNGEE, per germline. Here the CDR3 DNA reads TGTGCCAGCAGCCCCTCGCGGGCCCTCTCCACAGATACGCAGTATTTT. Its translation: CASSPSRALSTDTQYF.

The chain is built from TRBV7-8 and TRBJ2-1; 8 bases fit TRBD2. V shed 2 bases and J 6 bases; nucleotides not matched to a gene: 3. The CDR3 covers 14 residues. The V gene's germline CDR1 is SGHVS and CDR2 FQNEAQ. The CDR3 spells CASSLPSGFNEQFF. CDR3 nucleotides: TGTGCCAGCAGCTTACCTAGCGGGTTCAATGAGCAGTTCTTC.

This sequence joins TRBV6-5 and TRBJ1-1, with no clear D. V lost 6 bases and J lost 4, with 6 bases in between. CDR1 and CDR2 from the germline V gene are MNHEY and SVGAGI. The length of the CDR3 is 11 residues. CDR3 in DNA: TGTGCCAGCAGACGGTTCACTGAAGCTTTCTTT. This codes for CASRRFTEAFF.

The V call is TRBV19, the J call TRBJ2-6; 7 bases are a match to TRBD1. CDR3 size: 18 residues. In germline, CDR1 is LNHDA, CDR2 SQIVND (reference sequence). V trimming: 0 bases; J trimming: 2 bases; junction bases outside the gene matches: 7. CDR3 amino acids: CASSIDRVRGPGANVLTF. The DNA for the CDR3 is TGTGCCAGTAGTATAGATCGGGTAAGGGGGCCTGGGGCCAACGTCCTGACTTTC.

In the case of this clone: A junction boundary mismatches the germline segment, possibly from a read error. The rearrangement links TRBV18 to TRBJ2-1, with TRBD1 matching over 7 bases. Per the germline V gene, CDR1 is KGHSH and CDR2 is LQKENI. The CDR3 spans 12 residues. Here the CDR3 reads CASSHNRDSLLF. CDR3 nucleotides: TGTGCCAGCTCACACAACCGGGACAGTCTGCTCTTC. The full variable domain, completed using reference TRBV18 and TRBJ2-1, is NAGVMQNPRHLVRRRGQEARLRCSPMKGHSHVYWYRQLPEEGLKFMVYLQKENIIDESGMPKERFSAEFPKEGPSILRIQQVVRGDSAAYFCASSHNRDSLLFGPGTRLTVL.

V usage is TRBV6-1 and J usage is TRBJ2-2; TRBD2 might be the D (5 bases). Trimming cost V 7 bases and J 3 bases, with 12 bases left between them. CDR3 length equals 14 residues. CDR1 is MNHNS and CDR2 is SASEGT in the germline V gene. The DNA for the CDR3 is TGTGCCAGCACCCCCGGGGATTACACCGGGGAGCTGTTTTTT. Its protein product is CASTPGDYTGELFF.

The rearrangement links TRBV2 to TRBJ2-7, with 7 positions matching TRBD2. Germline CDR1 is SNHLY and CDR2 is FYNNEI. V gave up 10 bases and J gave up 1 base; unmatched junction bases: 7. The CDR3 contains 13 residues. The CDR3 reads CATGAGTSYEQYF. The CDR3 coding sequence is TGTGCCACCGGAGCGGGAACTTCCTACGAGCAGTACTTC.

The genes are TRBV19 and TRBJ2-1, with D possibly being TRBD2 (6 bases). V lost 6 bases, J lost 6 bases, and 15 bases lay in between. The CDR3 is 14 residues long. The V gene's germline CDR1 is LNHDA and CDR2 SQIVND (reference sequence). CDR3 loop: CASRAGRERNEQFF. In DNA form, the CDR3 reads TGTGCCAGTAGGGCAGGGCGGGAACGCAATGAGCAGTTCTTC.

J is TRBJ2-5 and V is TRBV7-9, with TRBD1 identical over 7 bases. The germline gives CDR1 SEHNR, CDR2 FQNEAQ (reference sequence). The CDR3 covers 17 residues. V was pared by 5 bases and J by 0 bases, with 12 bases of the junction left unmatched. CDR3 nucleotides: TGTGCCAGCAGCCGAACAGCCGGACAGGTGTACCAAGAGACCCAGTACTTC. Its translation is CASSRTAGQVYQETQYF.

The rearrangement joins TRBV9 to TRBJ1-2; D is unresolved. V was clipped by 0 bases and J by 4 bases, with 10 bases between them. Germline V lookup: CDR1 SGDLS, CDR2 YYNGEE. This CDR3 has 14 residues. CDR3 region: CASSVGPPVYGYTF. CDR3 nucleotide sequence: TGTGCCAGCAGCGTAGGCCCCCCAGTCTATGGCTACACCTTC. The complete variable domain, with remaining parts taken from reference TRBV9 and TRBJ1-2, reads DSGVTQTPKHLITATGQRVTLRCSPRSGDLSVYWYQQSLDQGLQFLIQYYNGEERAKGNILERFSAQQFPDLHSELNLSSLELGDSALYFCASSVGPPVYGYTFGSGTRLTVV.